Sequencing of this T cell receptor beta chain was carried out in a study of blood T cell repertoires in COVID-19. In this sample, this clone turned up a few times. Sequenced by immunoSEQ multiplex PCR; TCRdb stores in-frame clones only, minus some. The sample holds approximately 200,000 clones, approximately 80% seen once. From germline, CDR1 is MNHEY and CDR2 SVGAGI. Trimming removed 10 bases from V and 10 bases from J, with 14 bases in between. This CDR3 is built from 12 residues. The TCR sequence derives from a woman of 80 years or more with COVID-19, enrolled during active disease. The chain joins TRBV6-5 to TRBJ1-6; weak D call: TRBD1 (5 bases). What was sequenced was peripheral blood. For the CDR3, the DNA is TGTGCCACCCGTGCGGGGGAATCACCCCTCCACTTT. Its translation: CATRAGESPLHF.